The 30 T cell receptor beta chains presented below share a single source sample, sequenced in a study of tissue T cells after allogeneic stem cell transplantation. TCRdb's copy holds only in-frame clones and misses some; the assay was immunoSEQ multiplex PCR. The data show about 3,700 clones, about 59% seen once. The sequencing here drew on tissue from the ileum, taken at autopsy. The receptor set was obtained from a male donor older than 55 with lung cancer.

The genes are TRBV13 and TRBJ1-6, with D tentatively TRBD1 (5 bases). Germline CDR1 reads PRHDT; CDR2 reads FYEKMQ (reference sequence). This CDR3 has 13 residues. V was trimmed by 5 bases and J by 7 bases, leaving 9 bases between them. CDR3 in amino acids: CASSLNRNSPLHF. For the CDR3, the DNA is TGTGCCAGCAGCCTAAACAGGAATTCACCCCTCCACTTT.

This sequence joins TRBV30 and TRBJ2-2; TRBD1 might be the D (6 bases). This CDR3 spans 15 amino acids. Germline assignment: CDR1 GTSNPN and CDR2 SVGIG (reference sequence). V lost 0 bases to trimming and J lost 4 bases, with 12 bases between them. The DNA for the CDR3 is TGTGCCTGGAGTGTAGGACAGCTGGGCACCGGGGAGCTGTTTTTT. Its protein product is CAWSVGQLGTGELFF. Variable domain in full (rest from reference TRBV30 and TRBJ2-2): SQTIHQWPATLVQPVGSPLSLECTVEGTSNPNLYWYRQAAGRGLQLLFYSVGIGQISSEVPQNLSASRPQDRQFILSSKKLLLSDSGFYLCAWSVGQLGTGELFFGEGSRLTVL.

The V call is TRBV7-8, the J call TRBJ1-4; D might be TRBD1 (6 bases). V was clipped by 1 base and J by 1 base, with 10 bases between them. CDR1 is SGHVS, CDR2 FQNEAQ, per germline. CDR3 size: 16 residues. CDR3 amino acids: CASSLERGGTNEKLFF. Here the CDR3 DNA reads TGTGCCAGCAGCTTAGAGCGAGGGGGAACTAATGAAAAACTGTTTTTT.

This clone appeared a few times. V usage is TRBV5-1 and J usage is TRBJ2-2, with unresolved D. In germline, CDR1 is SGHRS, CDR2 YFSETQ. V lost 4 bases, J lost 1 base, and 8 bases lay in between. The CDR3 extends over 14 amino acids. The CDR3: CASSPDGNTGELFF. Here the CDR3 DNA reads TGCGCCAGCAGCCCAGACGGGAACACCGGGGAGCTGTTTTTT.

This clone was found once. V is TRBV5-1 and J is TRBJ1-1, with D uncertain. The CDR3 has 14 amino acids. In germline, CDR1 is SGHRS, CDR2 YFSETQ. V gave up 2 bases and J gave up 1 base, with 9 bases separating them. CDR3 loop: CASSLQFPNTEAFF. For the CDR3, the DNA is TGCGCCAGCAGCTTACAGTTTCCGAACACTGAAGCTTTCTTT.

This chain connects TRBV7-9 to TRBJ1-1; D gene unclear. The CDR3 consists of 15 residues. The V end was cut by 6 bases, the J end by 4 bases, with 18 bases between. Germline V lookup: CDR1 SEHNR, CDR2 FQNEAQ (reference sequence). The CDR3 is CASSLTPVGVTEAFF. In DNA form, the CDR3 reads TGTGCCAGCAGTCTGACCCCGGTTGGGGTCACTGAAGCTTTCTTT.

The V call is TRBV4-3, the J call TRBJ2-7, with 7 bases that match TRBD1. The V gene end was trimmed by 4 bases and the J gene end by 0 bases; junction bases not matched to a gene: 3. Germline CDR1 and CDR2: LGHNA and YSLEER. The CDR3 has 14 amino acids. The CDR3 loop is CASSPDRYSYEQYF. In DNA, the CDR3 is TGCGCCAGCAGCCCGGACAGGTACTCCTACGAGCAGTACTTC.

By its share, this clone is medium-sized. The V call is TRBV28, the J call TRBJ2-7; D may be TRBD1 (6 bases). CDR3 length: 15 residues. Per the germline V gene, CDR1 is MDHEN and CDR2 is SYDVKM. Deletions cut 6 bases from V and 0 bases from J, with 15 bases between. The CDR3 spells CASSRAGTLSYEQYF. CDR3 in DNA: TGTGCCAGCAGCCGTGCCGGGACACTCTCCTACGAGCAGTACTTC.

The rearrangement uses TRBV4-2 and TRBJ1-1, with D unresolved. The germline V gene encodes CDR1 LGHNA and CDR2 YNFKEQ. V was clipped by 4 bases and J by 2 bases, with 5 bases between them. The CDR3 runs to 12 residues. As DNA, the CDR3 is TGTGCCAGCAGCCCCCAAAACACTGAAGCTTTCTTT. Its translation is CASSPQNTEAFF.

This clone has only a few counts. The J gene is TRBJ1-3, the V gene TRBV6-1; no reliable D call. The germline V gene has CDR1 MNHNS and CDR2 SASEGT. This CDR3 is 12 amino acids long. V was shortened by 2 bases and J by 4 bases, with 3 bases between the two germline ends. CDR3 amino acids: CASSELGNTIYF. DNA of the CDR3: TGTGCCAGCAGTGAACTGGGAAACACCATATATTTT.

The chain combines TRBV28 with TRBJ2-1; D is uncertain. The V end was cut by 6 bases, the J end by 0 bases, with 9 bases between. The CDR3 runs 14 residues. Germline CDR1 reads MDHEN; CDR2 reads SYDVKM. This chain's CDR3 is CASRLQSSYNEQFF. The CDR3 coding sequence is TGTGCCAGCAGATTACAGAGCTCCTACAATGAGCAGTTCTTC. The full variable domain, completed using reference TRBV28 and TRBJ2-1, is DVKVTQSSRYLVKRTGEKVFLECVQDMDHENMFWYRQDPGLGLRLIYFSYDVKMKEKGDIPEGYSVSREKKERFSLILESASTNQTSMYLCASRLQSSYNEQFFGPGTRLTVL.

As DNA, the CDR3 is TGTGCCAGCAGACCTCTGGGGCAGAGGTATGGCTACACCTTC. Residues: CASRPLGQRYGYTF. V gene TRBV27 combines with J gene TRBJ1-2; a weak D match, TRBD1 (5 bases). This CDR3 is built from 14 residues. From germline, CDR1 is MNHEY and CDR2 SMNVEV (reference sequence). Trimming pared 6 bases from V and 5 bases from J, leaving 16 bases between.

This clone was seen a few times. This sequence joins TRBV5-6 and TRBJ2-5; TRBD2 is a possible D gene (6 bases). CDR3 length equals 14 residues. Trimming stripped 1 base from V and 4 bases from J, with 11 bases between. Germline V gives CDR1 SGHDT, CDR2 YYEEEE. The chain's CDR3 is CASSLTGGGETQYF. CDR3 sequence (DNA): TGTGCCAGCAGCTTGACCGGGGGAGGAGAGACCCAGTACTTC.

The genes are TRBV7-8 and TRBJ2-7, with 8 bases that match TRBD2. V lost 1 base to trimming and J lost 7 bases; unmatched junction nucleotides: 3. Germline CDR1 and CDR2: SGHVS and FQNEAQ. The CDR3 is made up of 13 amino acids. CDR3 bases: TGTGCCAGCAGCTTAGGCCCTAGCGGGGAGCAGTACTTC. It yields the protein CASSLGPSGEQYF.

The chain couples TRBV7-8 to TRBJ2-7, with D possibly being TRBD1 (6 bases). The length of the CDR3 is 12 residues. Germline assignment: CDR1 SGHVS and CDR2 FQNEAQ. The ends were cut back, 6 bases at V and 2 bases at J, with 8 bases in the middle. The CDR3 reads CASRGHTYEQYF. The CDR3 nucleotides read TGTGCCAGCAGGGGACACACCTACGAGCAGTACTTC.

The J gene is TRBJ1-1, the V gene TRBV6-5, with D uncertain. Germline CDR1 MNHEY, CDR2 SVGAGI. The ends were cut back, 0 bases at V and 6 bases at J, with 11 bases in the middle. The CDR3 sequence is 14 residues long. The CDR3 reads CASSYSVFGAEAFF. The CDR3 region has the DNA TGTGCCAGCAGTTACTCAGTCTTCGGGGCTGAAGCTTTCTTT.

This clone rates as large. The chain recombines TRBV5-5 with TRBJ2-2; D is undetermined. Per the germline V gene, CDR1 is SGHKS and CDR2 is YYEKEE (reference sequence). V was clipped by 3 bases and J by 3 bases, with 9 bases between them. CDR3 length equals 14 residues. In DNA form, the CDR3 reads TGTGCCAGCAGCTGGGTCGTAGACACCGGGGAGCTGTTTTTT. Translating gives CASSWVVDTGELFF.

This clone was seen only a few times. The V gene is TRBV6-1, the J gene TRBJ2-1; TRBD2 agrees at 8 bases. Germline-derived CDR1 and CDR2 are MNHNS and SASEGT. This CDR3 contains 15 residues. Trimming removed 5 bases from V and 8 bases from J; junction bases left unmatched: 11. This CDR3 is CASSSPLGAGDEQFF. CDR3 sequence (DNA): TGTGCCAGCAGTTCCCCCTTAGGAGCGGGAGATGAGCAGTTCTTC.

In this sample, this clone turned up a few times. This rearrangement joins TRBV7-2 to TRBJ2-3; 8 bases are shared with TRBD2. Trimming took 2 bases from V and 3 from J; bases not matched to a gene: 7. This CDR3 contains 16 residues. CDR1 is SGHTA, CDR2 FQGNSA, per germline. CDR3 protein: CASSLRSGSGTDTQYF. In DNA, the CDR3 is TGTGCCAGCAGCTTACGGAGCGGGAGTGGTACAGATACGCAGTATTTT.

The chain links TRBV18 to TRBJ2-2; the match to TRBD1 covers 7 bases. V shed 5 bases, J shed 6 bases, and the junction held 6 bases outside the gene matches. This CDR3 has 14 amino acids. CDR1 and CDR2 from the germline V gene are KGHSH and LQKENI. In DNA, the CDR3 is TGTGCCAGCTCAAAGCTACAGGGGTCCGGGGAGCTGTTTTTT. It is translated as CASSKLQGSGELFF. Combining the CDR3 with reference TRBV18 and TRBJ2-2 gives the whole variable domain NAGVMQNPRHLVRRRGQEARLRCSPMKGHSHVYWYRQLPEEGLKFMVYLQKENIIDESGMPKERFSAEFPKEGPSILRIQQVVRGDSAAYFCASSKLQGSGELFFGEGSRLTVL.

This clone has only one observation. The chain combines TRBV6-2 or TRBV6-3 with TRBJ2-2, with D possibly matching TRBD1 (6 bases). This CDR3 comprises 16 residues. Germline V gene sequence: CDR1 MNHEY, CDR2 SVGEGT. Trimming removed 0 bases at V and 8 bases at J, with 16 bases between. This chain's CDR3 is CASSYSRDTSEGELFF. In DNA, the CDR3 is TGTGCCAGCAGTTACTCGAGGGACACCAGCGAAGGGGAGCTGTTTTTT.

This chain's CDR3 is CAGQWSSYNSPLHF. The CDR3 bases are TGTGCCGGGCAATGGAGCTCCTATAATTCACCCCTCCACTTT. The V and J genes are TRBV30 and TRBJ1-6, with D uncertain. Trimming took off 8 bases at V and 0 bases at J, with 11 bases between the two ends. The germline gives CDR1 GTSNPN, CDR2 SVGIG (reference sequence). The CDR3 has 14 residues.

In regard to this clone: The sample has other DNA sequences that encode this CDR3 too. The CDR3 DNA sequence: TGTGCCAGCAGCCCCCCAGGGGGTAGAGAGACCCAGTACTTC. Its translation: CASSPPGGRETQYF. The genes are TRBV7-9 and TRBJ2-5, with 7 bases matching TRBD1. The CDR3 covers 14 residues. The germline V gene has CDR1 SEHNR and CDR2 FQNEAQ (reference sequence). Trimming removed 5 bases from V and 4 bases from J; junction bases left unmatched: 7.

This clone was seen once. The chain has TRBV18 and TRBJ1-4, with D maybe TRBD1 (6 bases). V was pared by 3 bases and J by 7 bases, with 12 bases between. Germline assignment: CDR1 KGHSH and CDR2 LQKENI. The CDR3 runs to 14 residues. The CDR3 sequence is CASSPGGQGEKLFF. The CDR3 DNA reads TGTGCCAGCTCACCGGGGGGGCAAGGTGAAAAACTGTTTTTT.

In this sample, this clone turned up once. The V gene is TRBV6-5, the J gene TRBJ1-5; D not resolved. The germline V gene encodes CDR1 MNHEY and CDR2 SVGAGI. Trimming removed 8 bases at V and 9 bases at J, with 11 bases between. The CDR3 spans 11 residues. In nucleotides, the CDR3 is TGTGCCAGCGGAGAGTCGGGGCCCCAGCATTTT. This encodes CASGESGPQHF.

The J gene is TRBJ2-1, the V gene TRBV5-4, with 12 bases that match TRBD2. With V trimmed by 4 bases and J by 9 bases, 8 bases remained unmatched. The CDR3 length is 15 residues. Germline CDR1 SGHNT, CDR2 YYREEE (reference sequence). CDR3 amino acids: CASSPGLAGLGEQFF. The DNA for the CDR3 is TGTGCCAGCAGCCCGGGACTAGCGGGTTTGGGTGAGCAGTTCTTC.

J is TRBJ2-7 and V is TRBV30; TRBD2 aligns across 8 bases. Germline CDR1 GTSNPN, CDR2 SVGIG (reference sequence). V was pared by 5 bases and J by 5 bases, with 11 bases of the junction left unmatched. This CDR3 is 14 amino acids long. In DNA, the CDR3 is TGTGCCTGGGTCTCCGCTAGCGGGTTCAACGAGCAGTACTTC. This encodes CAWVSASGFNEQYF.

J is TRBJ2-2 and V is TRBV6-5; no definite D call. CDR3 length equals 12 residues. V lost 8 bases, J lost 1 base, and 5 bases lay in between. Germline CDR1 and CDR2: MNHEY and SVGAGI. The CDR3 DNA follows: TGTGCCAGCGGGATGAACACCGGGGAGCTGTTTTTT. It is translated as CASGMNTGELFF.

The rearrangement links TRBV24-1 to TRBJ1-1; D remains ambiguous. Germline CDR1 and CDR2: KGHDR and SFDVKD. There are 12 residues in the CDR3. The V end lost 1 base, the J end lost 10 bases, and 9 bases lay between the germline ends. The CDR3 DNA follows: TGTGCCACCAGTGATTTAAAGGGATCAGCTTTCTTT. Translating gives CATSDLKGSAFF.

The CDR3 loop reads CASSFSGHDNEQFF. CDR3 nucleotide sequence: TGCGCCAGCAGCTTTAGCGGGCATGACAATGAGCAGTTCTTC. This rearrangement joins TRBV5-1 to TRBJ2-1, with 7 bases fitting TRBD2. The CDR3 is 14 amino acids. The V segment lost 2 bases and the J segment 5 bases; nucleotides outside the gene matches: 4. Per germline, CDR1 SGHRS and CDR2 YFSETQ.